Listed here is a single T cell receptor (beta chain). Its matching antigen is unknown. With 60 Vbeta and 13 Jbeta primers, the PCR was carried out. The repertoire was sequenced with immunoSEQ multiplex PCR; TCRdb's copy has only in-frame clones and lacks some. The sample table includes 150,000 or so clones. These data are taken from a study of cytomegalovirus exposure and HLA in healthy donors. This CDR3 is 14 amino acids long. The V segment lost 8 bases and the J segment 7 bases; nucleotides outside the gene matches: 11. Germline V gene sequence: CDR1 SNHLY, CDR2 FYNNEI. Study findings and constraints: In a later analysis, the majority of CMV-associated beta chains seemingly showed HLA restriction.

The sequenced material came from PBMCs. The origin of this receptor is a woman aged 18-29 years in good health and CMV-seronegative. The chain employs TRBV2 and TRBJ1-2; 9 nucleotides align to TRBD1. As DNA, the CDR3 is TGTGCCAGCCTGGCGGGACAGGGAGTCGCTGGCTACACCTTC. This encodes CASLAGQGVAGYTF. Variable domain in full (rest from reference TRBV2 and TRBJ1-2): EPEVTQTPSHQVTQMGQEVILRCVPISNHLYFYWYRQILGQKVEFLVSFYNNEISEKSEIFDDQFSVERPDGSNFTLKIRSTKLEDSAMYFCASLAGQGVAGYTFGSGTRLTVV.